This entry lists 29 T cell receptor beta chains sequenced from one sample in a study of blood T cell repertoires in COVID-19. The assay was immunoSEQ multiplex PCR, and TCRdb's table has in-frame clones only and misses some. The sample yields about 55,000 clones, 80% to 85% seen once. The sample taken for sequencing was peripheral blood. These receptors came from a woman aged 60 to 75 with acute or convalescent COVID-19.

This clone was seen more than once but under ten times. The rearrangement links TRBV24-1 to TRBJ2-2, with 14 bases matching TRBD2. V lost 7 bases to trimming and J lost 8 bases; unmatched junction nucleotides: 5. CDR3 length: 15 residues. Per the germline V gene, CDR1 is KGHDR and CDR2 is SFDVKD. CDR3 region: CATRPGLAGVGELFF. In DNA, the CDR3 is TGTGCCACCAGACCGGGACTAGCGGGAGTAGGGGAGCTGTTTTTT.

This chain connects TRBV2 to TRBJ2-7, with D maybe TRBD1 (5 bases). The CDR3 is made up of 12 amino acids. With 2 bases removed from V and 4 bases from J, the gap between germline ends came to 6 bases. The germline gives CDR1 SNHLY, CDR2 FYNNEI. In DNA form, the CDR3 reads TGTGCCAGCAGTGAAAAGGGGTACGAGCAGTACTTC. It specifies CASSEKGYEQYF.

This clone was seen only once. This chain connects TRBV2 to TRBJ1-2, with a tentative D call TRBD1 (5 bases). This CDR3 spans 14 amino acids. V was shortened by 3 bases and J by 4 bases, with 12 bases between the two germline ends. Germline CDR1 and CDR2: SNHLY and FYNNEI. This CDR3 reads CASSDNGGVYGYTF. The CDR3 DNA is TGTGCCAGCAGTGATAACGGAGGGGTCTATGGCTACACCTTC.

This clone was counted a few times. V usage is TRBV6-1 and J usage is TRBJ2-7, with TRBD2 matching over 7 bases. V trimming: 2 bases; J trimming: 0 bases; junction bases outside the gene matches: 4. This CDR3 spans 15 amino acids. CDR1 is MNHNS, CDR2 SASEGT, per germline. The CDR3 DNA reads TGTGCCAGCAGTGAAAGGGGCGGGAGCTCCTACGAGCAGTACTTC. Residues: CASSERGGSSYEQYF.

CDR3 region: CASSFSGKGLGNSPLHF. CDR3 DNA sequence: TGTGCCAGCAGCTTTTCGGGCAAGGGGCTCGGGAATTCACCCCTCCACTTT. The chain uses TRBV5-5 and TRBJ1-6; possible D gene TRBD1, 5 bases. The germline gives CDR1 SGHKS, CDR2 YYEKEE (reference sequence). The CDR3 totals 17 residues. V was cut by 2 bases and J by 7 bases, with 19 bases left in between.

V and J are TRBV30 and TRBJ1-1; D unresolved. The CDR3 is 13 amino acids. The germline gives CDR1 GTSNPN, CDR2 SVGIG (reference sequence). V lost 4 bases and J lost 4, with 13 bases in between. The CDR3 reads CAWTQYRGTEAFF. Here the CDR3 DNA reads TGTGCCTGGACCCAGTATCGAGGCACTGAAGCTTTCTTT.

This clone has only a few counts. The V and J genes are TRBV6-6 and TRBJ2-7; TRBD1 matches at 9 bases. Trimming took 7 bases from V and 0 from J; bases not matched to a gene: 10. In germline, CDR1 is MNHNY, CDR2 SVGAGI (reference sequence). There are 16 residues in the CDR3. CDR3 amino acids: CASTSSGQGLSYEQYF. DNA of the CDR3: TGTGCCAGCACCTCCTCGGGACAGGGCCTCTCCTACGAGCAGTACTTC.

The V gene is TRBV11-2, the J gene TRBJ2-1, with 14 positions matching TRBD2. The J segment lost 10 bases and the V segment lost 5 bases, leaving 7 bases of the junction unmatched. This CDR3 region has 15 residues. The V gene's germline CDR1 is SGHAT and CDR2 FQNNGV. As DNA, the CDR3 is TGTGCCAGCAGCATCGCGGGACTAGCGGGGGTAGAGCAGTTCTTC. Its translation: CASSIAGLAGVEQFF.

The chain couples TRBV5-4 to TRBJ2-7, with unresolved D. Germline loops: CDR1 SGHNT, CDR2 YYREEE (reference sequence). The CDR3 runs 13 residues. Trimming left V 0 bases short and J 0 bases short, with 4 bases between. The CDR3 region is CASSLDFSYEQYF. CDR3 DNA sequence: TGTGCCAGCAGCTTGGACTTCTCCTACGAGCAGTACTTC.

This clone was detected a few times. This rearrangement joins TRBV5-8 to TRBJ1-1, with a tentative D call TRBD1 (5 bases). Germline values: CDR1 SGHTS, CDR2 YDEGEE. The CDR3 loop spans 13 amino acids. V was cut by 1 base and J by 11 bases, with 15 bases left in between. CDR3 nucleotide sequence: TGTGCCAGCAGCTTGCAGGGCGGCAGAACGGCTTTCTTT. This sequence encodes CASSLQGGRTAFF.

This clone was counted between two and nine times. This chain connects TRBV2 to TRBJ1-1; 7 bases agree with TRBD1. CDR3 size: 16 residues. Germline CDR1 SNHLY, CDR2 FYNNEI. V lost 3 bases to trimming and J lost 0 bases; unmatched junction nucleotides: 7. CDR3 loop: CASSEKTGALNTEAFF. CDR3 DNA: TGTGCCAGCAGTGAGAAAACAGGGGCCCTGAACACTGAAGCTTTCTTT.

This clone has just one count. V is TRBV18 and J is TRBJ2-2; D is unresolved. The V gene's germline CDR1 is KGHSH and CDR2 LQKENI. This CDR3 is 17 amino acids long. Trimming removed 4 bases from V and 0 bases from J, with 15 bases in between. The CDR3 region is CASSQIHRVPNTGELFF. DNA of the CDR3: TGTGCCAGCTCACAGATCCATCGGGTCCCGAACACCGGGGAGCTGTTTTTT.

This chain joins TRBV12-3 or TRBV12-4 and TRBJ1-1; no firm D call. There are 12 residues in the CDR3. V lost 0 bases to trimming and J lost 5 bases, with 4 bases between them. CDR3 region: CASSLARTEAFF. CDR3 DNA: TGTGCCAGCAGTTTAGCCAGGACTGAAGCTTTCTTT.

The chain carries TRBV19 and TRBJ2-7; 9 nucleotides match TRBD1. CDR3 size: 15 residues. The V segment lost 4 bases and the J segment 3 bases; nucleotides outside the gene matches: 7. The germline gives CDR1 LNHDA, CDR2 SQIVND (reference sequence). DNA of the CDR3: TGTGCCAGTAGTACCCAACAGGGGGCTATCTACGAGCAGTACTTC. Translation: CASSTQQGAIYEQYF.

The V and J genes are TRBV6-5 and TRBJ2-7; D possibly corresponds to TRBD1 (5 bases). Trimming took off 0 bases at V and 4 bases at J, with 13 bases between the two ends. The CDR3 runs 15 residues. The germline CDR1 and CDR2 sequences are MNHEY and SVGAGI. The CDR3 DNA reads TGTGCCAGCAGTTACTCGTCAGGACAACCTTACGAGCAGTACTTC. Translation gives CASSYSSGQPYEQYF.

This chain connects TRBV18 to TRBJ2-7; 7 bases map to TRBD1. Germline CDR1 is KGHSH and CDR2 is LQKENI. J was trimmed by 3 bases and V by 1 base; bases with no gene match: 6. There are 15 residues in the CDR3. The CDR3 protein is CASSPLDRDGYEQYF. CDR3 sequence (DNA): TGTGCCAGCTCACCACTAGACAGGGACGGCTACGAGCAGTACTTC.

The chain joins TRBV5-1 to TRBJ1-5; 9 nucleotides line up with TRBD1. Per germline, CDR1 SGHRS and CDR2 YFSETQ. V was pared by 6 bases and J by 5 bases, with 6 bases of the junction left unmatched. CDR3 length: 14 amino acids. CDR3 coding DNA: TGCGCCAGCAAAACAGGGGGCGCCTATCAGCCCCAGCATTTT. It translates to CASKTGGAYQPQHF. Complete variable domain (other parts from reference TRBV5-1 and TRBJ1-5): KAGVTQTPRYLIKTRGQQVTLSCSPISGHRSVSWYQQTPGQGLQFLFEYFSETQRNKGNFPGRFSGRQFSNSRSEMNVSTLELGDSALYLCASKTGGAYQPQHFGDGTRLSIL.

The gene calls are TRBV7-9 and TRBJ1-1; D remains unclear. Per the germline V gene, CDR1 is SEHNR and CDR2 is FQNEAQ (reference sequence). CDR3 length equals 17 residues. With 5 bases removed from V and 0 bases from J, the gap between germline ends came to 19 bases. The CDR3 loop is CASSPAPRSGMNTEAFF. CDR3 in DNA: TGTGCCAGCAGCCCAGCCCCCAGGTCAGGCATGAACACTGAAGCTTTCTTT.

The chain has TRBV12-3 or TRBV12-4 and TRBJ1-2, with 7 positions matching TRBD1. Losses at the gene ends were 5 bases for V and 6 bases for J; bases not matched to a gene: 6. CDR3 length: 13 residues. For the CDR3, the DNA is TGTGCCAGCAGTCTACAGGGGACGGATGGCTACACCTTC. Encoded protein: CASSLQGTDGYTF.

V and J are TRBV10-3 and TRBJ1-1; 9 bases line up with TRBD1. The CDR3 runs 13 residues. V lost 6 bases to trimming and J lost 7 bases; unmatched junction nucleotides: 6. Per germline, CDR1 ENHRY and CDR2 SYGVKD. CDR3 loop: CAIRQGAGGEAFF. CDR3 DNA sequence: TGTGCCATCAGACAGGGGGCGGGAGGTGAAGCTTTCTTT.

The genes are TRBV2 and TRBJ1-1; D remains unclear. V lost 3 bases and J lost 7, with 9 bases in between. This CDR3 comprises 12 residues. Germline V gene lookup returns CDR1 SNHLY and CDR2 FYNNEI. The CDR3 here is CASSDWPIEAFF. For the CDR3, the DNA is TGTGCCAGCAGTGATTGGCCCATTGAAGCTTTCTTT.

The V call is TRBV5-1, the J call TRBJ1-3, with D possibly matching TRBD1 (6 bases). CDR3 length equals 16 residues. V was cut by 7 bases and J by 0 bases, with 17 bases left in between. The germline gives CDR1 SGHRS, CDR2 YFSETQ. Written as DNA, the CDR3 is TGCGCCAGCTCCGGGGGGGGCGATTACTCTGGAAACACCATATATTTT. This translates into CASSGGGDYSGNTIYF.

The genes are TRBV27 and TRBJ2-7; D perhaps matches TRBD2 (6 bases). V was trimmed by 1 base and J by 6 bases, leaving 10 bases between them. Germline-derived CDR1 and CDR2 are MNHEY and SMNVEV (reference sequence). The CDR3 is made up of 13 amino acids. The CDR3 is CASSLFWGGEQYF. The CDR3 DNA reads TGTGCCAGCAGTTTATTTTGGGGAGGCGAGCAGTACTTC.

V is TRBV6-5 and J is TRBJ1-1; 9 bases map to TRBD1. This CDR3 contains 13 residues. Germline CDR1 reads MNHEY; CDR2 reads SVGAGI. V was pared by 2 bases and J by 8 bases, with 3 bases of the junction left unmatched. This CDR3 reads CASSYNRGHEAFF. The CDR3 DNA is TGTGCCAGCAGTTACAACAGGGGGCACGAAGCTTTCTTT.

The rearrangement uses TRBV7-8 and TRBJ2-2, with 13 bases lining up with TRBD2. Unmatched junction bases numbered 3, after V lost 5 bases and J lost 0 bases. Germline loops: CDR1 SGHVS, CDR2 FQNEAQ. This CDR3 region has 17 residues. CDR3 DNA sequence: TGTGCCAGCAGCCTGGGGACTAGCGGGGCGAACACCGGGGAGCTGTTTTTT. Amino acid sequence: CASSLGTSGANTGELFF.

This chain joins TRBV7-3 and TRBJ1-6; the D gene is possibly TRBD1 (5 bases). The germline V gene has CDR1 SGHTA and CDR2 FQGTGA. Trimming left V 1 base short and J 9 bases short, with 10 bases between. CDR3 length: 14 amino acids. The CDR3 reads CASSLMGGTSPLHF. Written as DNA, the CDR3 is TGTGCCAGCAGCTTAATGGGGGGTACTTCACCCCTCCACTTT.

V is TRBV5-1 and J is TRBJ2-2; D possibly corresponds to TRBD2 (5 bases). Germline V gene lookup returns CDR1 SGHRS and CDR2 YFSETQ. This CDR3 region has 14 residues. With 7 bases removed from V and 5 bases from J, the gap between germline ends came to 15 bases. CDR3 in DNA: TGCGCCAGCGGCGGCGGGTTGGGGACCGGGGAGCTGTTTTTT. It specifies CASGGGLGTGELFF.

This clone has only a few counts. This chain links TRBV5-6 with TRBJ1-4; D may be TRBD1 (5 bases). Germline V gene data show CDR1 as SGHDT and CDR2 as YYEEEE. This CDR3 has 16 amino acids. V was clipped by 1 base and J by 2 bases, with 12 bases between them. Here the CDR3 DNA reads TGTGCCAGCAGCTTGAGGGGCTCAGGGACTAATGAAAAACTGTTTTTT. Translation: CASSLRGSGTNEKLFF.

The rearrangement uses TRBV28 and TRBJ1-2; D remains unclear. The V end lost 1 base, the J end lost 7 bases, and 7 bases lay between the germline ends. Per germline, CDR1 MDHEN and CDR2 SYDVKM. This CDR3 comprises 12 residues. The CDR3: CASSLFSGGYTF. The CDR3 coding sequence is TGTGCCAGCAGTTTATTTTCGGGTGGCTACACCTTC.